The 20 T cell receptor beta chains below come from one sample, sequenced in a study of blood T cell repertoires in COVID-19. TCRdb keeps only in-frame clones here, not all; method: immunoSEQ multiplex PCR. This sample has some 120,000 clones, with more than 85% found just once. The sequencing input was peripheral blood. The origin of the receptors is a human donor with acute or convalescent COVID-19. The donor label of this sample is uncertain.

This chain links TRBV11-2 with TRBJ2-1; 9 positions match TRBD2. Losses at the gene ends were 3 bases for V and 3 bases for J; bases not matched to a gene: 6. The length of the CDR3 is 16 residues. From germline, CDR1 is SGHAT and CDR2 FQNNGV. In DNA, the CDR3 is TGTGCCAGCAGCTTCGGGCGGGGGGGACTCTACAATGAGCAGTTCTTC. Protein sequence: CASSFGRGGLYNEQFF.

The chain is built from TRBV29-1 and TRBJ2-3; a possible D gene is TRBD1 (6 bases). Looked up from germline, CDR1 is SQVTM and CDR2 is ANQGSEA. The V gene lost 3 bases and the J gene lost 0 bases, with 7 bases spanning the gap. The CDR3 has 13 residues. CDR3 sequence: CSVEDRSTDTQYF. In DNA, the CDR3 is TGCAGCGTTGAGGACAGAAGCACAGATACGCAGTATTTT.

This clone was recorded once. V gene TRBV27 combines with J gene TRBJ1-5, with D tentatively TRBD1 (6 bases). Germline V gene data show CDR1 as MNHEY and CDR2 as SMNVEV (reference sequence). There are 19 residues in the CDR3. The ends were cut back, 6 bases at V and 1 base at J, with 25 bases in the middle. CDR3 sequence reads: CASSSAPFGQIGSNQPQHF. CDR3 DNA sequence: TGTGCCAGCAGCTCAGCCCCTTTCGGACAGATCGGCAGCAATCAGCCCCAGCATTTT.

The chain links TRBV19 to TRBJ1-4; TRBD1 is a possible D gene (6 bases). V dropped 5 bases and J dropped 7 bases, with 14 bases sitting between them. There are 14 residues in the CDR3. From germline, CDR1 is LNHDA and CDR2 SQIVND (reference sequence). As DNA, the CDR3 is TGTGCCAGTAGTGCCACAGGGTCTGGTGAAAAACTGTTTTTT. As protein: CASSATGSGEKLFF.

J is TRBJ2-7 and V is TRBV28; 12 nucleotides agree with TRBD2. The CDR3 length is 15 residues. CDR1 and CDR2 from the germline V gene are MDHEN and SYDVKM. V shed 5 bases and J 5 bases; nucleotides not matched to a gene: 7. The CDR3 nucleotides read TGTGCCAGCAGTGTACCGACTAGCGGGAGCCACGAGCAGTACTTC. This encodes CASSVPTSGSHEQYF.

This clone has just a few counts. The chain couples TRBV6-6 to TRBJ2-5; D unclear. The length of the CDR3 is 14 residues. Germline V gene data show CDR1 as MNHNY and CDR2 as SVGAGI (reference sequence). The V gene lost 6 bases and the J gene lost 5 bases, with 16 bases spanning the gap. The CDR3 DNA follows: TGTGCCAGCAGCTCCCCGACGGGTGGGGAGACCCAGTACTTC. Protein product: CASSSPTGGETQYF.

The V call is TRBV27, the J call TRBJ2-5; weak D call: TRBD1 (5 bases). Trimming took off 5 bases at V and 6 bases at J, with 13 bases between the two ends. This CDR3 comprises 13 residues. The germline gives CDR1 MNHEY, CDR2 SMNVEV (reference sequence). The CDR3 bases are TGTGCCAGCAGTACAGGACAAGGAAAGACCCAGTACTTC. It translates to CASSTGQGKTQYF.

This clone has just a few counts. The chain uses TRBV6-5 and TRBJ2-7; the D gene is possibly TRBD1 (6 bases). This CDR3 region has 16 residues. Germline assignment: CDR1 MNHEY and CDR2 SVGAGI. The V and J ends lost 0 bases and 1 base respectively, with 13 bases between them. The CDR3 here is CASSYSTRGQSYEQYF. In nucleotides, the CDR3 is TGTGCCAGCAGTTACTCTACCAGGGGCCAGTCCTACGAGCAGTACTTC.

This rearrangement joins TRBV19 to TRBJ2-1; TRBD2 aligns across 8 bases. The CDR3 totals 16 residues. V lost 5 bases to trimming and J lost 4 bases; unmatched junction nucleotides: 10. Germline assignment: CDR1 LNHDA and CDR2 SQIVND (reference sequence). CDR3 loop: CASSSGQTSAYNEQFF. The CDR3 DNA reads TGTGCCAGTAGTTCGGGCCAGACTAGCGCATACAATGAGCAGTTCTTC. The variable domain in full, completed from reference TRBV19 and TRBJ2-1, reads DGGITQSPKYLFRKEGQNVTLSCEQNLNHDAMYWYRQDPGQGLRLIYYSQIVNDFQKGDIAEGYSVSREKKESFPLTVTSAQKNPTAFYLCASSSGQTSAYNEQFFGPGTRLTVL.

CDR3 loop: CASLQETQYF. The CDR3 region has the DNA TGTGCCAGCTTACAAGAGACCCAGTACTTC. The chain has TRBV3-1 (or the pseudogene TRBV3-2) and TRBJ2-5; D uncertain. V was shortened by 8 bases and J by 2 bases, with 3 bases between the two germline ends. Germline-derived CDR1 and CDR2 are LGHDT and YNNKEL (reference sequence). This CDR3 spans 10 amino acids.

This rearrangement joins TRBV18 to TRBJ2-1; 7 bases fit TRBD2. The CDR3 has 16 amino acids. Germline V gene data show CDR1 as KGHSH and CDR2 as LQKENI. J gave up 7 bases and V 2 bases, and 11 bases lay outside the gene matches. DNA for the CDR3: TGTGCCAGCTCACCATCCGCCGGGAGGTTAGTAAATGAGCAGTTCTTC. The encoded protein is CASSPSAGRLVNEQFF.

The chain is built from TRBV11-2 and TRBJ1-3; 11 bases line up with TRBD1. The CDR3 loop spans 16 amino acids. Looked up from germline, CDR1 is SGHAT and CDR2 is FQNNGV. The ends lost 6 bases at V and 8 bases at J; junction bases unmatched: 12. The CDR3 loop is CASRPGTGGVGDTIYF. The CDR3 DNA follows: TGTGCCAGCAGGCCCGGGACAGGGGGTGTCGGAGACACCATATATTTT.

In DNA, the CDR3 is TGCGCCAGCAGCCAAGATAACAGGGGGGTTGGTTCACCCCTCCACTTT. Amino acid sequence: CASSQDNRGVGSPLHF. The chain employs TRBV4-1 and TRBJ1-6; 8 bases fit TRBD1. With V trimmed by 0 bases and J by 9 bases, 7 bases remained unmatched. From germline, CDR1 is MGHRA and CDR2 YSYEKL. The CDR3 sequence is 16 residues long.

CDR3 nucleotides: TGTGCCAGCAGCCAAGTCAAGGCAGGAATCCGCACAGATACGCAGTATTTT. This encodes CASSQVKAGIRTDTQYF. This chain uses TRBV3-1 (or the pseudogene TRBV3-2) with TRBJ2-3; no firm D call. CDR1 is LGHDT, CDR2 YNNKEL, per germline (reference sequence). This CDR3 is built from 17 residues. Trimming removed 1 base at V and 1 base at J, with 15 bases between.

The chain links TRBV6-2 or TRBV6-3 to TRBJ1-1, with D unclear. CDR1 is MNHEY and CDR2 is SVGEGT in the germline V gene. V was pared by 2 bases and J by 0 bases, with 10 bases between. The CDR3 has 15 residues. CDR3 residues: CASSYSAAMNTEAFF. In DNA form, the CDR3 reads TGTGCCAGCAGTTACAGCGCAGCCATGAACACTGAAGCTTTCTTT.

This clone has a single count. The V call is TRBV4-2, the J call TRBJ1-5; D unresolved. The CDR3 runs 13 residues. CDR1 is LGHNA, CDR2 YNFKEQ, per germline. V gave up 0 bases and J gave up 6 bases, with 6 bases separating them. CDR3 sequence (DNA): TGTGCCAGCAGCCAAGATCGAGGTCAGCCCCAGCATTTT. It encodes CASSQDRGQPQHF.

This clone was counted only a few times. This chain uses TRBV29-1 with TRBJ2-3, with D maybe TRBD2 (6 bases). In germline, CDR1 is SQVTM, CDR2 ANQGSEA. Deletions cut 3 bases from V and 2 bases from J, with 12 bases between. The CDR3 extends over 14 amino acids. The CDR3 DNA is TGCAGCGTTGAGGGGGGACCCACCACAGATACGCAGTATTTT. This gives the protein CSVEGGPTTDTQYF.

The V gene is TRBV28, the J gene TRBJ1-2; 7 bases fit TRBD1. J was trimmed by 4 bases and V by 3 bases; bases with no gene match: 5. CDR1 and CDR2 from the germline V gene are MDHEN and SYDVKM. This CDR3 has 14 amino acids. The CDR3 DNA reads as TGTGCCAGCAGTTTGACAGGGCTAGGCTATGGCTACACCTTC. Translating gives CASSLTGLGYGYTF.

The V gene is TRBV27, the J gene TRBJ1-2; a possible D gene is TRBD1 (5 bases). V was pared by 6 bases and J by 3 bases, with 23 bases between. This CDR3 contains 17 residues. Looked up from germline, CDR1 is MNHEY and CDR2 is SMNVEV (reference sequence). The CDR3 DNA sequence: TGTGCCAGCAGAACGCGGGGGGGGACGCCGGGTTACTATGGCTACACCTTC. Amino acid sequence: CASRTRGGTPGYYGYTF.

The chain carries TRBV28 and TRBJ2-1, with TRBD1 identical over 10 bases. CDR1 is MDHEN and CDR2 is SYDVKM in the germline V gene. The CDR3 totals 17 residues. V shed 4 bases and J 7 bases; nucleotides not matched to a gene: 13. CDR3 coding DNA: TGTGCCAGCAGTTGTCGACAGGGGGCTTCTATGGATAATGAGCAGTTCTTC. This sequence encodes CASSCRQGASMDNEQFF.